Shown below are 31 T cell receptor beta chains from a single sample sequenced in a study of blood T cell repertoires in COVID-19. This table comes from immunoSEQ multiplex PCR, and its TCRdb copy is limited to in-frame clones, with some not included. The table lists approximately 210,000 clones, 75% to 90% of them singletons. The sequencing sample was made of peripheral blood. These receptors were obtained from a woman aged 40 to 49 with acute or convalescent COVID-19.

The gene calls are TRBV10-3 and TRBJ1-3; 7 bases align to TRBD1. Germline V gene lookup returns CDR1 ENHRY and CDR2 SYGVKD. The CDR3 extends over 16 amino acids. V shed 3 bases, J shed 3 bases, and the junction held 8 bases outside the gene matches. CDR3 in amino acids: CAISDATGFVGNTIYF. As DNA, the CDR3 is TGTGCCATCAGTGACGCGACAGGGTTCGTTGGAAACACCATATATTTT.

The chain uses TRBV7-2 and TRBJ1-1; D ambiguous. This CDR3 region has 14 residues. The germline V gene has CDR1 SGHTA and CDR2 FQGNSA. Trimming took 4 bases from V and 0 from J, leaving 9 bases between them. The CDR3 coding sequence is TGTGCCAGCAGCTCACTACGGGTGAACACTGAAGCTTTCTTT. Its protein is CASSSLRVNTEAFF.

This chain joins TRBV4-2 and TRBJ1-1; TRBD1 agrees at 7 bases. With 7 bases clipped from V and 0 bases from J, the junction kept 5 bases outside the gene matches. This CDR3 region has 14 residues. Germline V CDR1 and CDR2: LGHNA, YNFKEQ. In nucleotides, the CDR3 is TGTGCCAGCACCCAGGGGGGGATGAACACTGAAGCTTTCTTT. It encodes CASTQGGMNTEAFF.

This rearrangement joins TRBV5-1 to TRBJ1-1; the match to TRBD1 covers 9 bases. Trimming took 2 bases from V and 4 from J; bases not matched to a gene: 6. The CDR3 length is 15 residues. Germline lookup yields CDR1 SGHRS and CDR2 YFSETQ. CDR3 protein: CASSLTGGSGTEAFF. The CDR3, as DNA: TGCGCCAGCAGCTTAACAGGGGGCTCGGGCACTGAAGCTTTCTTT.

This chain joins TRBV5-1 and TRBJ1-2; 8 nucleotides match TRBD1. Germline V gene data show CDR1 as SGHRS and CDR2 as YFSETQ. V trimming: 3 bases; J trimming: 2 bases; junction bases outside the gene matches: 9. The CDR3 length is 16 residues. The CDR3 DNA follows: TGCGCCAGCAGCTGGAGGACAGGGCCATCAAACTATGGCTACACCTTC. Its protein product is CASSWRTGPSNYGYTF. Full variable domain (remainder filled in from reference TRBV5-1 and TRBJ1-2): KAGVTQTPRYLIKTRGQQVTLSCSPISGHRSVSWYQQTPGQGLQFLFEYFSETQRNKGNFPGRFSGRQFSNSRSEMNVSTLELGDSALYLCASSWRTGPSNYGYTFGSGTRLTVV.

The chain has TRBV15 and TRBJ2-5; TRBD1 aligns across 8 bases. The CDR3 runs to 14 residues. The V gene's germline CDR1 is LNHNV and CDR2 YYDKDF (reference sequence). The junction had 10 bases not matched to a gene; V was cut back by 0 bases and J by 13 bases. The CDR3 protein is CATSRDVDRVLTYF. The DNA of the CDR3 is TGTGCCACCAGCAGAGATGTGGACAGGGTGCTTACGTACTTC. Full variable domain (outside the CDR3, taken from reference TRBV15 and TRBJ2-5): DAMVIQNPRYQVTQFGKPVTLSCSQTLNHNVMYWYQQKSSQAPKLLFHYYDKDFNNEADTPDNFQSRRPNTSFCFLDIRSPGLGDTAMYLCATSRDVDRVLTYFGPGTRLLVL.

The sample holds one count of this clone. The chain recombines TRBV3-1 (or the pseudogene TRBV3-2) with TRBJ2-3; TRBD2 matches at 9 bases. V shed 8 bases and J 3 bases; nucleotides not matched to a gene: 9. CDR1 is LGHDT and CDR2 is YNNKEL in the germline V gene (reference sequence). There are 15 residues in the CDR3. Written as DNA, the CDR3 is TGTGCCAGCCGTTCCAAGCGGGGGGCTACAGATACGCAGTATTTT. It codes for CASRSKRGATDTQYF.

This chain joins TRBV5-1 and TRBJ2-1, with TRBD2 matching 10 bases. CDR1 is SGHRS and CDR2 is YFSETQ in the germline V gene. CDR3 length equals 18 residues. Germline trimming cut 7 bases from V and 0 bases from J; bases unmatched to any gene: 13. CDR3 residues: CASRHSLAGAFSYNEQFF. CDR3 sequence (DNA): TGCGCCAGCCGTCATAGCCTAGCGGGGGCCTTCTCCTACAATGAGCAGTTCTTC.

The rearrangement joins TRBV7-9 to TRBJ1-6; 10 nucleotides agree with TRBD1. V lost 4 bases and J lost 10; bases outside the gene matches: 4. This CDR3 is 14 amino acids long. CDR1 and CDR2 (germline): SEHNR, FQNEAQ (reference sequence). The chain's CDR3 is CASSYGDRGSPLHF. CDR3 nucleotide sequence: TGTGCCAGCAGCTACGGGGACAGGGGATCACCCCTCCACTTT.

The rearrangement joins TRBV11-2 to TRBJ1-4, with 7 bases that match TRBD1. The J segment lost 5 bases and the V segment lost 10 bases, leaving 13 bases of the junction unmatched. CDR3 size: 15 residues. The germline CDR1 and CDR2 sequences are SGHAT and FQNNGV. CDR3 residues: CATSLSGQLNEKLFF. DNA for the CDR3: TGTGCCACGTCACTCTCGGGACAGTTAAATGAAAAACTGTTTTTT.

V usage is TRBV29-1 and J usage is TRBJ1-2; 10 nucleotides agree with TRBD1. The CDR3 length is 14 residues. Germline V lookup: CDR1 SQVTM, CDR2 ANQGSEA. V lost 4 bases to trimming and J lost 4 bases; unmatched junction nucleotides: 6. DNA of the CDR3: TGCAGCGTTGGCCGGGACAGGGGACGCTATGGCTACACCTTC. It yields the protein CSVGRDRGRYGYTF.

This chain links TRBV5-1 with TRBJ2-1; 7 positions agree with TRBD2. Germline CDR1 reads SGHRS; CDR2 reads YFSETQ. J lost 6 bases, V lost 5 bases, and 14 bases had no gene match. The CDR3 covers 16 residues. The CDR3 coding sequence is TGCGCCAGCAGGGCCAGCACGGGGGGATTTTCCAATGAGCAGTTCTTC. Protein: CASRASTGGFSNEQFF.

This clone appeared a single time. The V call is TRBV2, the J call TRBJ2-7; TRBD2 matches 7 bases. CDR3 length equals 13 residues. J was trimmed by 5 bases and V by 11 bases; bases with no gene match: 12. Looked up from germline, CDR1 is SNHLY and CDR2 is FYNNEI. The CDR3 region is CAGGELPFDEQYV. For the CDR3, the DNA is TGTGCCGGGGGGGAACTTCCCTTTGACGAGCAGTACGTC.

This clone was seen a handful of times. The chain combines TRBV5-1 with TRBJ2-2; perhaps TRBD2 as D (6 bases). The CDR3 sequence is 17 residues long. V lost 3 bases and J 0 bases, leaving 15 bases between the germline ends. Germline loops: CDR1 SGHRS, CDR2 YFSETQ. CDR3 residues: CASSSIAGTANTGELFF. The CDR3 bases are TGCGCCAGCAGCTCAATCGCCGGGACTGCGAACACCGGGGAGCTGTTTTTT.

This chain connects TRBV27 to TRBJ1-6; D is undetermined. Trimming stripped 0 bases from V and 8 bases from J, with 17 bases between. This CDR3 is built from 17 residues. Per the germline V gene, CDR1 is MNHEY and CDR2 is SMNVEV (reference sequence). The CDR3 bases are TGTGCCAGCAGTTTATCGAGGGTGGGCCCGCCGGATTCACCCCTCCACTTT. It encodes CASSLSRVGPPDSPLHF.

V gene TRBV18 combines with J gene TRBJ1-4, with D unclear. There are 13 residues in the CDR3. CDR1 and CDR2 from the germline V gene are KGHSH and LQKENI. V was cut by 5 bases and J by 7 bases, with 11 bases left in between. This CDR3 reads CASSSDLGEKLFF. The CDR3 DNA sequence: TGTGCCAGCTCATCGGACTTAGGTGAAAAACTGTTTTTT.

The J gene is TRBJ2-1, the V gene TRBV24-1, with D maybe TRBD1 (6 bases). CDR1 and CDR2 (germline): KGHDR, SFDVKD. V shed 0 bases and J shed 6 bases, with 14 bases lying between them. The length of the CDR3 is 16 residues. CDR3 sequence: CATSDLQAGEVNEQFF. The CDR3 DNA reads TGTGCCACCAGTGATTTGCAAGCAGGGGAAGTCAATGAGCAGTTCTTC.

The J gene is TRBJ1-6, the V gene TRBV4-1; the D gene is possibly TRBD1 (6 bases). The CDR3 consists of 16 residues. V dropped 0 bases and J dropped 9 bases, with 15 bases sitting between them. The germline V gene has CDR1 MGHRA and CDR2 YSYEKL. CDR3 sequence: CASSQEGTTTASPLHF. CDR3 sequence (DNA): TGCGCCAGCAGCCAAGAGGGGACAACCACGGCTTCACCCCTCCACTTT.

The chain is built from TRBV4-1 and TRBJ1-6, with no clear D. CDR1 is MGHRA, CDR2 YSYEKL, per germline. The CDR3 has 18 residues. V dropped 4 bases and J dropped 2 bases, with 18 bases sitting between them. Here the CDR3 DNA reads TGCGCCAGCAGCCTCCTCCCGACTCCGGCGACCTATAATTCACCCCTCCACTTT. Protein: CASSLLPTPATYNSPLHF.

This rearrangement joins TRBV15 to TRBJ1-1, with D possibly matching TRBD1 (6 bases). The CDR3 has 15 amino acids. V was clipped by 1 base and J by 4 bases, with 13 bases between them. Per germline, CDR1 LNHNV and CDR2 YYDKDF (reference sequence). CDR3 DNA: TGTGCCACCAGCAGAGGCAGGGGCGCGTTCACTGAAGCTTTCTTT. As protein: CATSRGRGAFTEAFF.

This clone was detected only a few times. One end of the junction does not line up with germline, which may come from a read error. V and J are TRBV2 and TRBJ1-2, with D tentatively TRBD1 (5 bases). This CDR3 has 15 residues. The germline CDR1 and CDR2 sequences are SNHLY and FYNNEI. CDR3 in amino acids: CASREGAAFAYGYTF. The CDR3 DNA follows: TGTGCCAGCAGGGAAGGGGCCGCCTTTGCGTATGGCTACACCTTC.

The gene calls are TRBV29-1 and TRBJ1-2; TRBD1 agrees at 8 bases. Germline V lookup: CDR1 SQVTM, CDR2 ANQGSEA. J lost 0 bases, V lost 6 bases, and 3 bases had no gene match. There are 13 residues in the CDR3. CDR3 DNA sequence: TGCAGCGTCCAACAGGGGGCTAACTATGGCTACACCTTC. Translating gives CSVQQGANYGYTF. The full variable domain, its missing parts supplied by reference TRBV29-1 and TRBJ1-2, is SAVISQKPSRDICQRGTSLTIQCQVDSQVTMMFWYRQQPGQSLTLIATANQGSEATYESGFVIDKFPISRPNLTFSTLTVSNMSPEDSSIYLCSVQQGANYGYTFGSGTRLTVV.

Points on this clone: This specimen includes other DNA sequences encoding the same CDR3. The chain combines TRBV11-2 with TRBJ1-1, with D maybe TRBD1 (5 bases). The V end lost 2 bases, the J end lost 5 bases, and 9 bases lay between the germline ends. The V gene's germline CDR1 is SGHAT and CDR2 FQNNGV. This CDR3 spans 13 amino acids. The chain's CDR3 is CASSLQGGTEAFF. CDR3 nucleotides: TGTGCCAGCAGCTTACAGGGAGGTACTGAAGCTTTCTTT. Drawing the rest from reference TRBV11-2 and TRBJ1-1, the complete variable domain is EAGVAQSPRYKIIEKRQSVAFWCNPISGHATLYWYQQILGQGPKLLIQFQNNGVVDDSQLPKDRFSAERLKGVDSTLKIQPAKLEDSAVYLCASSLQGGTEAFFGQGTRLTVV.

CDR3 amino acids: CAWSRGGNTEAFF. CDR3 bases: TGTGCCTGGAGCCGAGGGGGGAACACTGAAGCTTTCTTT. This chain joins TRBV30 and TRBJ1-1, with D possibly being TRBD1 (6 bases). Per the germline V gene, CDR1 is GTSNPN and CDR2 is SVGIG (reference sequence). The CDR3 spans 13 residues. V shed 3 bases and J shed 1 base, with 9 bases lying between them.

The chain has TRBV27 and TRBJ2-7; 8 bases match TRBD1. Germline-derived CDR1 and CDR2 are MNHEY and SMNVEV (reference sequence). J lost 3 bases, V lost 5 bases, and 12 bases had no gene match. The CDR3 runs to 16 residues. The CDR3 region is CASSRAAGTGVYEQYV. The CDR3 DNA sequence: TGTGCCAGCAGTAGAGCGGCCGGGACAGGCGTCTACGAGCAGTACGTC.

A remark on this clone: This CDR3 is also generated by other DNA sequences in the sample. This chain joins TRBV30 and TRBJ1-5; possible D gene TRBD1, 6 bases. This CDR3 comprises 13 residues. CDR1 and CDR2 from the germline V gene are GTSNPN and SVGIG (reference sequence). The V and J ends lost 0 bases and 6 bases respectively, with 9 bases between them. The CDR3 coding sequence is TGTGCCTGGAGTGTACAGGGCGGTCAGCCCCAGCATTTT. Protein sequence: CAWSVQGGQPQHF.

V usage is TRBV5-6 and J usage is TRBJ2-7; 7 bases match TRBD1. The CDR3 is 15 amino acids. Germline loops: CDR1 SGHDT, CDR2 YYEEEE. J was trimmed by 4 bases and V by 1 base; bases with no gene match: 8. CDR3 residues: CASSLFSDRWYEQYV. CDR3 coding DNA: TGTGCCAGCAGCTTGTTCTCGGACAGGTGGTACGAGCAGTACGTC.

The chain recombines TRBV19 with TRBJ1-5; D not resolved. Germline V gene sequence: CDR1 LNHDA, CDR2 SQIVND (reference sequence). Trimming left V 0 bases short and J 7 bases short, with 7 bases between. The CDR3 covers 13 residues. The CDR3 loop reads CASSIDVEQPQHF. In nucleotides, the CDR3 is TGTGCCAGTAGTATAGATGTAGAACAGCCCCAGCATTTT.

The chain employs TRBV5-8 and TRBJ1-3, with D unresolved. Germline V gene sequence: CDR1 SGHTS, CDR2 YDEGEE. V was cut by 1 base and J by 0 bases, with 8 bases left in between. The CDR3 is 15 amino acids. CDR3 residues: CASSLWASSGNTIYF. The CDR3, as DNA: TGTGCCAGCAGCTTGTGGGCAAGCTCTGGAAACACCATATATTTT.

The chain carries TRBV5-1 and TRBJ1-1, with D maybe TRBD1 (6 bases). This CDR3 has 14 residues. V lost 0 bases and J 1 base, leaving 7 bases between the germline ends. The germline V gene encodes CDR1 SGHRS and CDR2 YFSETQ. The DNA for the CDR3 is TGCGCCAGCAGCTTGGAGGGACAGAACACTGAAGCTTTCTTT. Translation: CASSLEGQNTEAFF.

The gene calls are TRBV30 and TRBJ2-1; maybe TRBD1 (6 bases). The CDR3 spans 15 residues. From germline, CDR1 is GTSNPN and CDR2 SVGIG (reference sequence). V was shortened by 0 bases and J by 3 bases, with 12 bases between the two germline ends. CDR3 loop: CAWSVLPGDYNEQFF. The CDR3 nucleotides read TGTGCCTGGAGTGTACTTCCAGGGGACTACAATGAGCAGTTCTTC. Complete variable domain (other parts from reference TRBV30 and TRBJ2-1): SQTIHQWPATLVQPVGSPLSLECTVEGTSNPNLYWYRQAAGRGLQLLFYSVGIGQISSEVPQNLSASRPQDRQFILSSKKLLLSDSGFYLCAWSVLPGDYNEQFFGPGTRLTVL.